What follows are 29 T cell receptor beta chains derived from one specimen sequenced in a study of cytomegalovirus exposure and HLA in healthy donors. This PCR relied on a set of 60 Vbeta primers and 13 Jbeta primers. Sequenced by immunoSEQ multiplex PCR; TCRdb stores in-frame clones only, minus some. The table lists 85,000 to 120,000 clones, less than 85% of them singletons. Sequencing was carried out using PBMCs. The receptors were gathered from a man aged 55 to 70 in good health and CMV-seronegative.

CDR3 in DNA: TGTGCCAGCAGGGCATTCGACAGATCGACGTCAACTGAAGCTTTCTTT. Amino acids: CASRAFDRSTSTEAFF. The J gene is TRBJ1-1, the V gene TRBV11-2, with D possibly TRBD1 on 5 matching bases. V was pared by 6 bases and J by 5 bases, with 22 bases between. Per the germline V gene, CDR1 is SGHAT and CDR2 is FQNNGV. The CDR3 consists of 16 residues.

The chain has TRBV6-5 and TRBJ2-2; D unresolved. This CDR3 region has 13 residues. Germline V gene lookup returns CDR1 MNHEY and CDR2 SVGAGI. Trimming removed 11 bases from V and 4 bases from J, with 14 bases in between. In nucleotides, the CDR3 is TGTGCCGGCGCCGTACGGGTCACCGGGGAGCTGTTTTTT. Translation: CAGAVRVTGELFF.

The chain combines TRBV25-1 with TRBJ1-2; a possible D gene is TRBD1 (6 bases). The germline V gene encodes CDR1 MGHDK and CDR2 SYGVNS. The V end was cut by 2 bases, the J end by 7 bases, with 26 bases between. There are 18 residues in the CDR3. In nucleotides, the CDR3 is TGTGCCAGCAGTGAAGAGTATCCCAAGGGAGGGGGGGCGCTTGGCTACACCTTC. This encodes CASSEEYPKGGGALGYTF.

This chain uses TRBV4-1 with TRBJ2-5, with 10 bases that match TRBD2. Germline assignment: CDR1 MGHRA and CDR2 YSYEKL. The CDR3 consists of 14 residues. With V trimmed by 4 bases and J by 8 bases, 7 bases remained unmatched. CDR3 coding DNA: TGCGCCAGCAGCCTTGGGACTAGCGCCAAAACCCAGTACTTC. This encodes CASSLGTSAKTQYF.

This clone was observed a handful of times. CDR3 in DNA: TGTGCCAGCAGTCAAGACAGATCCCCGAACACCGGGGAGCTGTTTTTT. The encoded protein is CASSQDRSPNTGELFF. The chain combines TRBV27 with TRBJ2-2; D is possibly TRBD1 (5 bases). Germline-derived CDR1 and CDR2 are MNHEY and SMNVEV (reference sequence). With 5 bases removed from V and 0 bases from J, the gap between germline ends came to 13 bases. This CDR3 has 16 amino acids.

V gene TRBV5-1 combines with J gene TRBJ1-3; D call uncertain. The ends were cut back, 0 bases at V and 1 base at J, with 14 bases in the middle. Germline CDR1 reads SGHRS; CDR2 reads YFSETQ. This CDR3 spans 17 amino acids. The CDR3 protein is CASSLAGGRGSGNTIYF. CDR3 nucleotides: TGCGCCAGCAGCTTGGCCGGTGGGAGAGGATCTGGAAACACCATATATTTT.

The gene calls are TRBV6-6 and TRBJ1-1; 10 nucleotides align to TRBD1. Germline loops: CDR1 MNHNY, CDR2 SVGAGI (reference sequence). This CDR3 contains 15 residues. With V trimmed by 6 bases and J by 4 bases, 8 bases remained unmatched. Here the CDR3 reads CASRPRQGAVTEAFF. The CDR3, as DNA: TGTGCCAGCAGACCAAGACAGGGGGCAGTCACTGAAGCTTTCTTT.

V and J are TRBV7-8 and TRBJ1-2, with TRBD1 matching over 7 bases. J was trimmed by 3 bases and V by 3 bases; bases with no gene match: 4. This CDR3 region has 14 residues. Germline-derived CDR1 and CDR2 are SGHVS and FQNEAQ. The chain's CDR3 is CASSFRGPDYGYTF. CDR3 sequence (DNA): TGTGCCAGCAGCTTTAGGGGGCCGGACTATGGCTACACCTTC.

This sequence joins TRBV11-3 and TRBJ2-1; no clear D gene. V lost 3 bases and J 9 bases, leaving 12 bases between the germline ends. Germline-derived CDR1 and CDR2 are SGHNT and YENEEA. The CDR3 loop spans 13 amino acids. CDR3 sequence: CASSFNQATEQFF. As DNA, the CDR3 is TGTGCCAGCAGCTTCAATCAGGCCACTGAGCAGTTCTTC.

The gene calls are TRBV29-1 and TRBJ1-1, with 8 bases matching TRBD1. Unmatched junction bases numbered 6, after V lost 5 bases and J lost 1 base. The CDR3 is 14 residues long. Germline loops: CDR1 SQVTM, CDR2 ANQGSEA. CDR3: CSVSDRGPNTEAFF. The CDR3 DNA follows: TGCAGCGTTTCTGACAGGGGCCCGAACACTGAAGCTTTCTTT.

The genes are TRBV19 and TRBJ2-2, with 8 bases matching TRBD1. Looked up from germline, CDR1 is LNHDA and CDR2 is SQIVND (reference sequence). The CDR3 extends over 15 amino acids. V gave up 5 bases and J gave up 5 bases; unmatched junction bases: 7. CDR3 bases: TGTGCCAGTAGTCTGATGGACAGGGCGACCGGGGAGCTGTTTTTT. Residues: CASSLMDRATGELFF.

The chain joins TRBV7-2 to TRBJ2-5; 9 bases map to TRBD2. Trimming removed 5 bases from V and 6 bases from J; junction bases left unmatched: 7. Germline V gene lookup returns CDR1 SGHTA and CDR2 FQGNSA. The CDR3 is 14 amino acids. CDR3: CASSPSGVAQTQYF. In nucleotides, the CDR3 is TGTGCCAGCAGCCCTAGCGGGGTCGCCCAGACCCAGTACTTC.

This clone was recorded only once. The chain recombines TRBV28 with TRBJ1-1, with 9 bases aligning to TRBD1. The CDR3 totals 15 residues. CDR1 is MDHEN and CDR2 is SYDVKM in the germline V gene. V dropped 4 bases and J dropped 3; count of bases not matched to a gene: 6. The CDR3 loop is CASSYSRQGDTEAFF. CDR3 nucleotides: TGTGCCAGCAGTTACAGTCGACAGGGGGACACTGAAGCTTTCTTT.

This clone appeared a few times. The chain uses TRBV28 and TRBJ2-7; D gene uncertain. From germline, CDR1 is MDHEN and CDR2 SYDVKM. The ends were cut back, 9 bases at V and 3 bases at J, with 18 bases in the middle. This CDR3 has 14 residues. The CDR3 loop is CASQSERGYYEQYF. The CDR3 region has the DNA TGTGCCAGTCAGTCGGAGCGCGGCTACTACGAGCAGTACTTC.

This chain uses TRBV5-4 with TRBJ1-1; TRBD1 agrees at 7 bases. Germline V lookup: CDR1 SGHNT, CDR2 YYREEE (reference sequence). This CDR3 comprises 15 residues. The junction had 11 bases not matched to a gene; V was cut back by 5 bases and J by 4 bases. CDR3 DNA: TGTGCCAGCAGTCGACAGGGCGCCATGGGCACTGAAGCTTTCTTT. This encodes CASSRQGAMGTEAFF.

CDR3 amino acids: CASSAASGGTTDTQYF. Written as DNA, the CDR3 is TGTGCCAGCAGCGCCGCTAGCGGGGGGACCACAGATACGCAGTATTTT. The chain uses TRBV5-4 and TRBJ2-3; 11 nucleotides align to TRBD2. Germline CDR1 reads SGHNT; CDR2 reads YYREEE (reference sequence). This CDR3 comprises 16 residues. The V gene end was trimmed by 4 bases and the J gene end by 2 bases; junction bases not matched to a gene: 6. Full variable domain (missing parts from reference TRBV5-4 and TRBJ2-3): ETGVTQSPTHLIKTRGQQVTLRCSSQSGHNTVSWYQQALGQGPQFIFQYYREEENGRGNFPPRFSGLQFPNYSSELNVNALELDDSALYLCASSAASGGTTDTQYFGPGTRLTVL.

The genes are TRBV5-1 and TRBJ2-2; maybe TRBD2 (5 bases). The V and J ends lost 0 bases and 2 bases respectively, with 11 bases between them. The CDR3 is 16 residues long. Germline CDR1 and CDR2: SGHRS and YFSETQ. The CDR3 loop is CASSLGGGFNTGELFF. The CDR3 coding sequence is TGCGCCAGCAGCTTGGGAGGCGGGTTCAACACCGGGGAGCTGTTTTTT.

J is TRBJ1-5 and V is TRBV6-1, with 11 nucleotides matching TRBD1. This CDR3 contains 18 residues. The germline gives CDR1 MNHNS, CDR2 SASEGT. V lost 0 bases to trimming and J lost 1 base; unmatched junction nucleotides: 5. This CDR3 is CASSEADRGLGSNQPQHF. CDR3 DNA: TGTGCCAGCAGTGAAGCGGACAGGGGGCTGGGGAGCAATCAGCCCCAGCATTTT.

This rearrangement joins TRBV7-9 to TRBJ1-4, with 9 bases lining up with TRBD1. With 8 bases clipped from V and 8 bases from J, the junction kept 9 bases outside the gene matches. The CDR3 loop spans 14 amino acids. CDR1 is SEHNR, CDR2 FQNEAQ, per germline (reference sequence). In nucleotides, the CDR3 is TGTGCCAGCGACAAGGGACAGGGCGAAGAAAAACTGTTTTTT. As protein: CASDKGQGEEKLFF.

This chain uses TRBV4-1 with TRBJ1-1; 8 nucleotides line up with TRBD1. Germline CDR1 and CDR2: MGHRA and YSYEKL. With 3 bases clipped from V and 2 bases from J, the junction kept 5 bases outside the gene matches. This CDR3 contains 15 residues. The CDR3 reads CASSQPGQGNTEAFF. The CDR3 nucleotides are TGCGCCAGCAGCCAGCCAGGACAGGGTAACACTGAAGCTTTCTTT.

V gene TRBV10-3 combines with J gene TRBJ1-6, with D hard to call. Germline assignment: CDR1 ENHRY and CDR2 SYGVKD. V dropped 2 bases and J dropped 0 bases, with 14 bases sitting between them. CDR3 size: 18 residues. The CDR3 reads CAISEVVPSSSYNSPLHF. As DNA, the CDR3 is TGTGCCATCAGTGAGGTGGTTCCGTCCAGCTCCTATAATTCACCCCTCCACTTT.

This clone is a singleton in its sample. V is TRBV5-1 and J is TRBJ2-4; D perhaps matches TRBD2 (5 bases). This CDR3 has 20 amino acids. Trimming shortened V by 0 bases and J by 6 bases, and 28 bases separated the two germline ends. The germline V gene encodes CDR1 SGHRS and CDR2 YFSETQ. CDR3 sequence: CASSLAAGGRRKSWGNIQYF. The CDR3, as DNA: TGCGCCAGCAGCTTGGCCGCGGGTGGAAGGAGGAAATCTTGGGGAAACATTCAGTACTTC.

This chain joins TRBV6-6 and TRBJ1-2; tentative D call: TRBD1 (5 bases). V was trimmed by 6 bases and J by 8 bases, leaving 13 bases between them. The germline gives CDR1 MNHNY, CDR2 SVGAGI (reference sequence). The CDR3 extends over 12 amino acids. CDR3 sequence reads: CASRDTQEGYTF. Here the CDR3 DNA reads TGTGCCAGCAGGGACACCCAGGAAGGCTACACCTTC.

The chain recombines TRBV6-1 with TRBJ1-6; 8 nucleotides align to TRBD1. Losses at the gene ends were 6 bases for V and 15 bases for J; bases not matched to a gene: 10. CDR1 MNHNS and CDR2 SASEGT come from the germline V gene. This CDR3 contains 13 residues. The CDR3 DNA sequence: TGTGCCAGCAGCGCCAGCGACAGGGGTGACCTCCACTTT. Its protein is CASSASDRGDLHF.

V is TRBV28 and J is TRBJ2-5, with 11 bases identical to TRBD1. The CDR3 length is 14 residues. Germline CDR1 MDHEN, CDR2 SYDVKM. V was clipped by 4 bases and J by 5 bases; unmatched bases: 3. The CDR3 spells CASSWTGGRETQYF. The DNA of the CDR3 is TGTGCCAGCAGTTGGACAGGGGGCAGGGAGACCCAGTACTTC.

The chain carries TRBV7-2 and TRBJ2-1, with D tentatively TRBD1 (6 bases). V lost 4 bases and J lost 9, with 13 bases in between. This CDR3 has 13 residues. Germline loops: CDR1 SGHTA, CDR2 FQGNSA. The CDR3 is CASSSLRDIEQFF. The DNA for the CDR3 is TGTGCCAGCAGCTCGCTCCGGGACATTGAGCAGTTCTTC.

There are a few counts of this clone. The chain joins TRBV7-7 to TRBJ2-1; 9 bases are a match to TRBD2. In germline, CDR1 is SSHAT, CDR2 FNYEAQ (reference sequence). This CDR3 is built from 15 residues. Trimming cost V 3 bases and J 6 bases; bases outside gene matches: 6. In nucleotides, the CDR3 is TGTGCCAGCAGCTTGGGTCTAGCGGGGTCCAATGAGCAGTTCTTC. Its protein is CASSLGLAGSNEQFF. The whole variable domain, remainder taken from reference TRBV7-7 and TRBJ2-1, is GAGVSQSPRYKVTKRGQDVTLRCDPISSHATLYWYQQALGQGPEFLTYFNYEAQPDKSGLPSDRFSAERPEGSISTLTIQRTEQRDSAMYRCASSLGLAGSNEQFFGPGTRLTVL.

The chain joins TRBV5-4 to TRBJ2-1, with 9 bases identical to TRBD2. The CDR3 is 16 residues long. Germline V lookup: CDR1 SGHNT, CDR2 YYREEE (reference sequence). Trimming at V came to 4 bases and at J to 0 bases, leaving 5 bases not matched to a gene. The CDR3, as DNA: TGTGCCAGCAGCGAGAGCGGGGGGAGCTCCTACAATGAGCAGTTCTTC. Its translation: CASSESGGSSYNEQFF.

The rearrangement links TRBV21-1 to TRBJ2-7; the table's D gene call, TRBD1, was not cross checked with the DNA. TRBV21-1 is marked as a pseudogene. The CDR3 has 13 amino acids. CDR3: CASVGRISYEQYV. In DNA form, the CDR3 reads TGTGCCAGCGTCGGCAGGATCTCCTACGAGCAGTACGTC.